This T cell receptor (beta chain) was profiled in a study of molecular identifiers for immune sequencing clone quantification. Looking at the study overall: Five aliquots were made in replicates from the RNA of roughly 20,000 or 100,000 naive CD8 cells, and four were sequenced. General study findings and limits: Molecules of identical TCR sharing a barcode could underestimate highly expanded clone sizes.

Using its own MiXCR run on the PCR reads, TCRdb lists one record per CDR3 protein. The repertoire consists of approximately 590,000 distinct CDR3 sequences, with roughly 25% occurring once and the leading ten covering 0.75% to 0.8%. This clonotype appeared a few times. The antigen is undetermined. Naive CD8 libraries were made from roughly 20,000 to 1,000,000 sorted cells, and they used 10%, 30% or 50% RNA. In germline, CDR1 is SEHNR, CDR2 FQNEAQ (reference sequence). V was pared by 5 bases and J by 1 base, with 21 bases between. The CDR3 is 17 residues long. The sequence was obtained from a human donor in good health. Some libraries in this study had Jurkat cell RNA spiked in. What was sequenced was naive CD8+ T cells from blood, with Jurkat cell RNA spiked in. Specified subset: FACS-sorted CD8+CD4-CCR7+CD45RA+ naive T cells. This chain connects TRBV7-9 to TRBJ2-7; D perhaps matches TRBD1 (6 bases). In DNA form, the CDR3 reads TGTGCCAGCAGCCCGATTAAAGGGGACATCAAATCCTACGAGCAGTACTTC. This codes for CASSPIKGDIKSYEQYF.